These 9 T cell receptor beta chains originate from one sample sequenced in a study of CD8+CD57+ T cells in acquired aplastic anemia. By flow cytometry, patients selected for sequencing had shown an expansion of CD8+CD57+ cells. The TCR beta profiling, which covered VDJ combination and CDR3 sequence, was carried out using genomic DNA as the template. Via MiXCR, TCRdb re-called the reads, giving one row per CDR3 protein. The sample includes approximately 180,000 distinct CDR3 sequences, less than 50% of them seen just once. The sample comprised sorted CD4+, CD8+, or CD8+CD57+ T cells (not recorded which) from PBMCs. The receptors derive from a human donor with aplastic anemia.

The gene calls are TRBV20-1 and TRBJ1-5; 9 positions match TRBD1. V shed 1 base and J 0 bases; nucleotides not matched to a gene: 4. CDR3 length: 16 amino acids. The germline V gene has CDR1 DFQATT and CDR2 SNEGSKA (reference sequence). The CDR3 coding sequence is TGCAGTGCTAGAGTTCCGGGACAGGGTAGCAATCAGCCCCAGCATTTT. It encodes CSARVPGQGSNQPQHF.

The rearrangement joins TRBV19 to TRBJ2-3; possibly TRBD1 for D (6 bases). Trimming took 5 bases from V and 3 from J, leaving 12 bases between them. Germline lookup yields CDR1 LNHDA and CDR2 SQIVND (reference sequence). The CDR3 loop spans 14 amino acids. Here the CDR3 reads CASSGHRETDTQYF. Written as DNA, the CDR3 is TGTGCCAGTAGTGGGCACAGGGAAACAGATACGCAGTATTTT.

Ten or more counts support this clonotype. The chain combines TRBV25-1 with TRBJ1-6, with 8 bases identical to TRBD1. V shed 6 bases and J 9 bases; nucleotides not matched to a gene: 4. CDR1 MGHDK and CDR2 SYGVNS come from the germline V gene. This CDR3 spans 13 amino acids. The CDR3 sequence: CASSGQGGSPLHF. CDR3 nucleotide sequence: TGTGCCAGCAGCGGACAGGGTGGTTCACCCCTCCACTTT.

On this clonotype itself: This clone may be a read error of a much larger clone one base away. The chain employs TRBV6-1 and TRBJ1-3, with D perhaps matching TRBD1 (5 bases). CDR1 MNHNS and CDR2 SASEGT come from the germline V gene. The V end lost 4 bases, the J end lost 5 bases, and 9 bases lay between the germline ends. This CDR3 has 13 amino acids. CDR3 coding DNA: TGTGCCAGCAGTGCCCGGGGCCGAAACACCATATATTTT. It specifies CASSARGRNTIYF.

The chain recombines TRBV24-1 with TRBJ2-1; TRBD1 aligns across 11 bases. With V trimmed by 4 bases and J by 5 bases, 6 bases remained unmatched. This CDR3 contains 16 residues. Germline V gene lookup returns CDR1 KGHDR and CDR2 SFDVKD. The CDR3 loop is CATSDTGQGANNEQFF. The DNA of the CDR3 is TGTGCCACCAGTGACACCGGACAGGGGGCGAACAATGAGCAGTTCTTC.

Concerning this clonotype itself: At one boundary the junction diverges from the germline segment, which might be a read error. The chain has TRBV10-3 and TRBJ1-3; D not certain. This CDR3 comprises 15 residues. Germline loops: CDR1 ENHRY, CDR2 SYGVKD. The CDR3 DNA sequence: TGTGCCATCAGCGTCGGCCCCAGCTCTGGAAACACCATGTATTTT. Translation gives CAISVGPSSGNTMYF.

This clonotype has a count of ten or more. The junction departs from germline at one end; a sequencing error may be responsible. V gene TRBV5-1 combines with J gene TRBJ1-1; D is unclear. This CDR3 spans 13 amino acids. Per germline, CDR1 SGHRS and CDR2 YFSETQ. The CDR3 sequence: CASSLETNTEAFF. The DNA of the CDR3 is TGTGCCAGCAGCTTAGAAACAAACACTGAAGCTTTCTTT.

This clonotype was counted at least ten times. V usage is TRBV20-1 and J usage is TRBJ2-2; D is unclear. The CDR3 contains 15 residues. V gave up 1 base and J gave up 0 bases, with 9 bases separating them. Germline V CDR1 and CDR2: DFQATT, SNEGSKA (reference sequence). The CDR3 DNA sequence: TGCAGTGCTAGAGTCGATAATACGAACACCGGGGAGCTGTTTTTT. The encoded protein is CSARVDNTNTGELFF.

The V call is TRBV24-1, the J call TRBJ2-3; D may be TRBD1 (6 bases). Germline V gene lookup returns CDR1 KGHDR and CDR2 SFDVKD. Between the trimmed V and J ends, which lost 4 bases and 0 bases, there was a span of 10 bases. The CDR3 contains 15 residues. CDR3 in amino acids: CATSDATGSTDTQYF. CDR3 nucleotide sequence: TGTGCCACCAGTGACGCGACAGGTAGCACAGATACGCAGTATTTT.